This T cell receptor beta chain derives from a study of blood T cell repertoires in COVID-19. This CDR3 comprises 14 residues. From germline, CDR1 is SGHTA and CDR2 FQGNSA. V lost 5 bases and J 4 bases, leaving 13 bases between the germline ends. Per the original data handling: Amplifying reference gene primers gave estimates of nucleated cell counts. TCRdb's table, derived via immunoSEQ multiplex PCR, lists solely in-frame clones and lacks some. V and J calls and clone size are as listed in that table; D and trimming were resolved from the DNA. The data contain some 66,000 clones, 65% to 90% of them singletons.

This TCR was recovered from a man between 60 and 75 years old with acute or convalescent COVID-19. The chain carries TRBV7-2 and TRBJ2-3; a weak D match, TRBD2 (5 bases). The specimen was peripheral blood. The DNA of the CDR3 is TGTGCCAGCAGCGTACGGGATCCTCCAGATACGCAGTATTTT. It is translated as CASSVRDPPDTQYF.